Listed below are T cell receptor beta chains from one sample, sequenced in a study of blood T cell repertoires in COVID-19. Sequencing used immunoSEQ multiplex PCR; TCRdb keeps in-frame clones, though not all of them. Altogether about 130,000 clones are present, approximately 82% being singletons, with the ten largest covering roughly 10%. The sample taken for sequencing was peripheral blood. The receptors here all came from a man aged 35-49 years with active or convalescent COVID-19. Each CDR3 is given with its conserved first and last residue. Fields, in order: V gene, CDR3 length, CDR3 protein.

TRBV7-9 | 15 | CASGSRTSGAYEQYF
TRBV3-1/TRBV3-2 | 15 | CASSDNGLGGNTIYF
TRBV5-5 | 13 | CASTVTEYYGYTF
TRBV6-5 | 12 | CASKRGYYGYTF
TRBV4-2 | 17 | CASSPRTWGQRQETQYF
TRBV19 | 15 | CASSPEGDSGNTIYF
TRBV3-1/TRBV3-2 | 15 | CASSLRGGGDTEAFF
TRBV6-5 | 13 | CASKGQGIYEQYF
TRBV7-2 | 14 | CASSTGTQNEKLFF
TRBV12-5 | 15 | CASGRAGTGIYEQYF
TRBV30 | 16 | CAWSPLWTGEGDTQYF
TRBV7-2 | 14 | CASSLRQGAGEAFF
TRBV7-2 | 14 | CASSSNRGRETQYF
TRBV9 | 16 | CASSQGTSGNTGELFF
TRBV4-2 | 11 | CASSLNTEAFF
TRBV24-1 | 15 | CATSDDSSSYNEQFF
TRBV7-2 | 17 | CASSPPGLAGGAGELFF
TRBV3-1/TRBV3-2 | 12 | CASSQRNTEAFF
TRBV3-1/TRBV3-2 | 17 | CASSPRSGTGSVNEQFF
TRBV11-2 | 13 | CASSSDRDNEQFF
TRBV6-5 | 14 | CASNARGPNSPLHF
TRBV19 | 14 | CASQRRPANDGYTF
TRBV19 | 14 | CASTRGGETDTQYF
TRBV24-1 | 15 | CATSEGDSSAKTQYF
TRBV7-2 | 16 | CASSFPRTGDIYGYTF
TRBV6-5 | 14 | CASSGGGVGETQYF
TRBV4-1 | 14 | CASSQGDKNTEAFF
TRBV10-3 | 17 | CAISEGLAGGPGNEQFF
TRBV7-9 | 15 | CASSFVGTKNSPLHF
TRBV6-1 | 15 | CASSEQGVRDYGYTF
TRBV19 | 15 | CASSPTGGGREPQHF
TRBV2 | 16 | CASSGGDGSMTDTQYF
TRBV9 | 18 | CASSVVGGSSPIYNEQFF
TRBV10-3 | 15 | CAITGSAGGYNEQFF
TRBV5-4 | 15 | CASSSGQGIGYEQYF
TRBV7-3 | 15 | CASSLKRGGRNEQFF
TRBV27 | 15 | CASSSGGTGAGELFF
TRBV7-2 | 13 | CASSLSGGNEQYF
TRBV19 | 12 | CASSIAGEKLFF
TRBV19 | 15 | CASSIGALGNEKLFF
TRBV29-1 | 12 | CSGMTGATEAFF